This record looks at one TCR beta chain sequence and its context. Antigen: not known. Each donor (without exception) was a healthy Caucasian. A universal primer site arose from template switching, and cDNA bore unique molecular identifiers. TCRdb independently ran MiXCR on the 5' RACE reads; one entry per CDR3 protein. The sample lists roughly 570,000 distinct CDR3 sequences, 9.5% to 10% occurring once. This record comes from a study of identical twins. In germline, CDR1 is SEHNR, CDR2 FQNEAQ (reference sequence). CDR3 size: 17 residues. Deletions cut 5 bases from V and 0 bases from J, with 17 bases between. Study results and caveats: Conclusions came from cross-sectional statistical analysis, not from following the same donors.

This sample was shared with a second study, whose subject was yellow fever vaccine responses in identical twins.

The TCR comes from a woman younger than 30 in good health. The sequencing sample was made of PBMCs. The chain is built from TRBV7-9 and TRBJ2-4; no clear D gene. The CDR3 coding sequence is TGTGCCAGCAGCAGGACGCTGGACGGCGAAGCCAAAAACATTCAGTACTTC. It encodes CASSRTLDGEAKNIQYF.